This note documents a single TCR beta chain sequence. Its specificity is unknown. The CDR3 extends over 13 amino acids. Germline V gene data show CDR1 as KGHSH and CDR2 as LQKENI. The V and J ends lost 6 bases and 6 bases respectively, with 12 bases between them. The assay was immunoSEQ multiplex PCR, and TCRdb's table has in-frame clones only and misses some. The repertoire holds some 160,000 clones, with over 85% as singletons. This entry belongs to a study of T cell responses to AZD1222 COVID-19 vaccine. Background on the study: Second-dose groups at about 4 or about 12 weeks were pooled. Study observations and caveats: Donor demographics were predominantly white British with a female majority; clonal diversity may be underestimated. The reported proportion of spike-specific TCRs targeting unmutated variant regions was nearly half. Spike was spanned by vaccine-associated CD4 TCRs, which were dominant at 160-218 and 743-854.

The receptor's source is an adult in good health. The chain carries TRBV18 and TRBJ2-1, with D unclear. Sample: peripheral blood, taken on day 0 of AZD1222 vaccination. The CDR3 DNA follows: TGTGCCAGCTCTCCGGGTGTTTCCAATGAGCAGTTCTTC. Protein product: CASSPGVSNEQFF.